This T cell receptor (beta chain) was documented in a study of T cell repertoires in cytomegalovirus infection. Remarks on this clonotype: Antigen unknown.

TCRdb reprocessed the reads via MiXCR and lists one record per CDR3 protein. The data hold about 350,000 distinct CDR3 sequences, with approximately 30% observed a single time. The CDR3 sequence is 16 residues long. V lost 0 bases and J lost 5; bases outside the gene matches: 5. Germline CDR1 and CDR2: KGHDR and SFDVKD. The sample was cultured PBMCs, taken from culture after CMV antigen stimulation. The sequence derives from a human donor in good health (CMV status not recorded). Some clones in this sample may be carry-over from other donors' samples. The chain couples TRBV24-1 to TRBJ2-5; 10 bases fit TRBD2. CDR3 sequence (DNA): TGTGCCACCAGTGATTTGACTAGCGGGGCTGTGGAGACCCAGTACTTC. Translated, it gives CATSDLTSGAVETQYF.